The 4 T cell receptor beta chains below come from one sample, sequenced in a study of cytomegalovirus exposure and HLA in healthy donors (dated by TCRdb to 2015 to 2018). The method behind the library was the immunoSEQ multiplex PCR assay. The multiplex PCR relied on a mix of 60 forward primers for TCR Vbeta segments and 13 reverse primers for TCR Jbeta segments. Here the immuneACCESS table is served through TCRdb, limited to in-frame sequences with V and J called. Missing clones are a known gap in these copies; in checked studies unresolved V genes cover under half, and the rest lacks a known reason. Counted in this sample were approximately 130,000 clones; around 74% of them appeared once. The leading ten clones occupy around 3.2% of the sample. Input material: PBMCs. Receptors were obtained from a man aged 30 to 45 in good health and CMV-seronegative.

The chain is built from TRBV5-1 and TRBJ2-1; TRBD2 aligns across 11 bases. The ends lost 5 bases at V and 6 bases at J; junction bases unmatched: 4. The CDR3 length is 14 residues. The germline V gene encodes CDR1 SGHRS and CDR2 YFSETQ. The CDR3 is CASSTSGGGNEQFF. The DNA of the CDR3 is TGCGCCAGCAGTACTAGCGGGGGTGGCAATGAGCAGTTCTTC.

The chain combines TRBV7-9 with TRBJ2-7; 10 nucleotides agree with TRBD1. Germline V gives CDR1 SEHNR, CDR2 FQNEAQ (reference sequence). V was clipped by 7 bases and J by 6 bases; unmatched bases: 6. The CDR3 has 13 residues. Here the CDR3 reads CASIGTGVAEQYF. CDR3 coding DNA: TGTGCCAGCATCGGGACAGGGGTGGCCGAGCAGTACTTC.

This CDR3 is CASSPPGRTHTGELFF. The DNA of the CDR3 is TGCGCCAGCAGCCCCCCGGGTCGGACACACACCGGGGAGCTGTTTTTT. The chain recombines TRBV5-1 with TRBJ2-2, with D possibly matching TRBD1 (5 bases). This CDR3 region has 16 residues. Germline V gives CDR1 SGHRS, CDR2 YFSETQ. V gave up 4 bases and J gave up 3 bases, with 16 bases separating them. Using reference TRBV5-1 and TRBJ2-2 for the parts outside the CDR3, the full variable domain is KAGVTQTPRYLIKTRGQQVTLSCSPISGHRSVSWYQQTPGQGLQFLFEYFSETQRNKGNFPGRFSGRQFSNSRSEMNVSTLELGDSALYLCASSPPGRTHTGELFFGEGSRLTVL.

This chain links TRBV18 with TRBJ2-7; D perhaps matches TRBD2 (6 bases). Germline V CDR1 and CDR2: KGHSH, LQKENI. This CDR3 region has 14 residues. V gave up 3 bases and J gave up 4 bases, with 13 bases separating them. CDR3 nucleotides: TGTGCCAGCTCACCCCCTAGCGAAACATACGAGCAGTACTTC. Amino acids: CASSPPSETYEQYF.